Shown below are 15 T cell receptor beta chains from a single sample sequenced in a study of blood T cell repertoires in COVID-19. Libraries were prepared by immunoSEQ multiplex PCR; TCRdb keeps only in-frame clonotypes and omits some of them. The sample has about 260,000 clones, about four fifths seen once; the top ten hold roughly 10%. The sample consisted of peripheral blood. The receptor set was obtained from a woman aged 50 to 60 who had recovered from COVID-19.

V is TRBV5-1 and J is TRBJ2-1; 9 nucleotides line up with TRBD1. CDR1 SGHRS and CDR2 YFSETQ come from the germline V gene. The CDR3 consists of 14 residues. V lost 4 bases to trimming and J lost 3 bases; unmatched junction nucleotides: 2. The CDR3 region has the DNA TGCGCCAGCAGCCAGGGACAGGGCTACAATGAGCAGTTCTTC. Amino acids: CASSQGQGYNEQFF.

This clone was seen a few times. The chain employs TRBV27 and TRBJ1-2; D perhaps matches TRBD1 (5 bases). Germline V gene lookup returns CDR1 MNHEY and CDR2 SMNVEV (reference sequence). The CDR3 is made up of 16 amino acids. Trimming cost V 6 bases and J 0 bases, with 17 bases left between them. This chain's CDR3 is CASRTLGQGPNYGYTF. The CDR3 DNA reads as TGTGCCAGCAGGACCTTGGGCCAGGGTCCTAACTATGGCTACACCTTC.

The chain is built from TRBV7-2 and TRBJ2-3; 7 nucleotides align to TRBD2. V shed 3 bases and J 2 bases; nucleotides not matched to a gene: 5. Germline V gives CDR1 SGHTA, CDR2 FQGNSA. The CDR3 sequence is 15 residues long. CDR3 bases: TGTGCCAGCAGCTTGGGAGGGGATATCACAGATACGCAGTATTTT. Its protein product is CASSLGGDITDTQYF.

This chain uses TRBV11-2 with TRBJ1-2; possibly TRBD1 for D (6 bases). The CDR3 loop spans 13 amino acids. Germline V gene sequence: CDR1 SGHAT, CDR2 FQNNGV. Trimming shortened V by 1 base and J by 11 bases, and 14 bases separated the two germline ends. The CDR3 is CASSLVADSRYTF. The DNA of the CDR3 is TGTGCCAGCAGCTTAGTCGCGGACAGTCGTTACACCTTC.

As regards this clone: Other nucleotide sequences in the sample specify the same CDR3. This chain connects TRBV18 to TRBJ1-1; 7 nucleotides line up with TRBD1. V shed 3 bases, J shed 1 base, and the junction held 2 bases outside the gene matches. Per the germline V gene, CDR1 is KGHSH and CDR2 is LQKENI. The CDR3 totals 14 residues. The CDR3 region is CASSPGTANTEAFF. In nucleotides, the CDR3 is TGTGCCAGCTCACCCGGGACAGCGAACACTGAAGCTTTCTTT.

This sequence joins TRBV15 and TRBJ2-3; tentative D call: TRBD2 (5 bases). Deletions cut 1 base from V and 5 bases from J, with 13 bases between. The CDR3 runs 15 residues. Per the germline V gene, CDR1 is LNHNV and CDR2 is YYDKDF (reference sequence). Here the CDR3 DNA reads TGTGCCACCAGCAGAGGAGTAGCGTCTATAGATACGCAGTATTTT. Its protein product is CATSRGVASIDTQYF.

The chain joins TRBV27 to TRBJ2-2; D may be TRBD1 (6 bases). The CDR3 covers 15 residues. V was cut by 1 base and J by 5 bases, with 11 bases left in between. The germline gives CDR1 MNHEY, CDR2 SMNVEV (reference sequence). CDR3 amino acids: CASSLYRVGTGELFF. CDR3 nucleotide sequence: TGTGCCAGCAGTTTATACAGGGTGGGGACCGGGGAGCTGTTTTTT.

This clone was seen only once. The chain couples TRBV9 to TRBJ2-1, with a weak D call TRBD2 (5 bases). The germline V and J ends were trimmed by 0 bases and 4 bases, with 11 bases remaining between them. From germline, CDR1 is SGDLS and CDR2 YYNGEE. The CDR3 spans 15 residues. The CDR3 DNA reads TGTGCCAGCAGCGTAGCTAGGACGGGATACAATGAGCAGTTCTTC. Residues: CASSVARTGYNEQFF.

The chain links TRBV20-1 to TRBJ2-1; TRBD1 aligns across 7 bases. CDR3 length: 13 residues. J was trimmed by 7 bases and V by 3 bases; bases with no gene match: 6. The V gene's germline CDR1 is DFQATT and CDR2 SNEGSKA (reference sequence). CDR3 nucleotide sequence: TGCAGTGCTAGTCCGGGACAGATAAATGAGCAGTTCTTC. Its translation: CSASPGQINEQFF.

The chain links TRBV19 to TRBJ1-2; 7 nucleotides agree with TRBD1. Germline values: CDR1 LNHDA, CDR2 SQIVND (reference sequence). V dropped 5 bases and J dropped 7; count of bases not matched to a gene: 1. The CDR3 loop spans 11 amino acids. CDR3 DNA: TGTGCCAGTAGTCCAGGGGGTGGCTACACCTTC. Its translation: CASSPGGGYTF.

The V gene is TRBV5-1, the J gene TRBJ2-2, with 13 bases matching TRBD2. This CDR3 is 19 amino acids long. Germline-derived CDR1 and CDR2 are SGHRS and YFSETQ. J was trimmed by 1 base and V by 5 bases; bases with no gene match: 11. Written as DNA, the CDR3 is TGCGCCAGCAGTTTAGGACTAGCGGGAGTCGGGTGGAACACCGGGGAGCTGTTTTTT. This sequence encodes CASSLGLAGVGWNTGELFF. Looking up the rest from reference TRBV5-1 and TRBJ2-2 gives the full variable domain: KAGVTQTPRYLIKTRGQQVTLSCSPISGHRSVSWYQQTPGQGLQFLFEYFSETQRNKGNFPGRFSGRQFSNSRSEMNVSTLELGDSALYLCASSLGLAGVGWNTGELFFGEGSRLTVL.

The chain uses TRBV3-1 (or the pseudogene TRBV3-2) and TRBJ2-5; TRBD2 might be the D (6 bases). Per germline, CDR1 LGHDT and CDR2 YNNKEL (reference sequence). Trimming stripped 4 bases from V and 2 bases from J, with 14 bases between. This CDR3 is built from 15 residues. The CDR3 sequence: CASSPSQGLQETQYF. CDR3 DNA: TGTGCCAGCAGCCCCTCCCAGGGACTTCAAGAGACCCAGTACTTC.

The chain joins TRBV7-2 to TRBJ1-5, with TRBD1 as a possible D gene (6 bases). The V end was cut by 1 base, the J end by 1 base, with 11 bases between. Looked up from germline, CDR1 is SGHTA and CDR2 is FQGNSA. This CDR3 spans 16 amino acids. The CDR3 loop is CASSLEGGRSNQPQHF. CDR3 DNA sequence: TGTGCCAGCAGCTTAGAGGGGGGGAGGAGCAATCAGCCCCAGCATTTT.

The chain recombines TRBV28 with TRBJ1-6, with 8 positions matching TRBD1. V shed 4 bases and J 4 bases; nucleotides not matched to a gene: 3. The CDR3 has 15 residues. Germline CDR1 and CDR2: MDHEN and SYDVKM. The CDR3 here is CASSSGTGYNSPLHF. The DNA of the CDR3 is TGTGCCAGCAGTTCTGGGACAGGTTATAATTCACCCCTCCACTTT. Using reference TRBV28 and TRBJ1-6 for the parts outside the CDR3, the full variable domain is DVKVTQSSRYLVKRTGEKVFLECVQDMDHENMFWYRQDPGLGLRLIYFSYDVKMKEKGDIPEGYSVSREKKERFSLILESASTNQTSMYLCASSSGTGYNSPLHFGNGTRLTVT.

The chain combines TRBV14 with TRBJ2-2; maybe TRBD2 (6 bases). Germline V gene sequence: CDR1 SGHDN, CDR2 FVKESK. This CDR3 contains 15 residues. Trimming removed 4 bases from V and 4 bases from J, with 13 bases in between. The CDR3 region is CASSPPWRGTGELFF. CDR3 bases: TGTGCCAGCAGCCCCCCTTGGCGGGGCACCGGGGAGCTGTTTTTT.